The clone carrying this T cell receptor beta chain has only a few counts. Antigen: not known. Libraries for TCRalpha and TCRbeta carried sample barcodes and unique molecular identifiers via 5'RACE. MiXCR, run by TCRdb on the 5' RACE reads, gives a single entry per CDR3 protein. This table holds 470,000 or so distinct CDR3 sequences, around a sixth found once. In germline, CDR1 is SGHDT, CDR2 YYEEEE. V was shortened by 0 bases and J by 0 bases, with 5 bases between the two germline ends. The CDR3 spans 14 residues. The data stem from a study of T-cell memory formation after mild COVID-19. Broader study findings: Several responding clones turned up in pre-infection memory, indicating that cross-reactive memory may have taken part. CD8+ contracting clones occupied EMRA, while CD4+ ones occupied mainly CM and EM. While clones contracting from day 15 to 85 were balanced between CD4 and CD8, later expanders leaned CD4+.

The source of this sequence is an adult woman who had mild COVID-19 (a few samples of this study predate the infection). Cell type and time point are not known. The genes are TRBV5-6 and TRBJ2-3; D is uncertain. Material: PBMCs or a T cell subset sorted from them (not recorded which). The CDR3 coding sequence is TGTGCCAGCAGCTTGGTCAAGAGCACAGATACGCAGTATTTT. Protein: CASSLVKSTDTQYF.